This T cell receptor (beta chain) was recovered during a study of cytomegalovirus exposure and HLA in healthy donors. Across the whole study: The platform used for the approximately 130 validation repertoires matched that of the approximately 640 first-cohort repertoires, a later analysis reported.

Germline V CDR1 and CDR2: MDHEN, SYDVKM. V lost 5 bases and J lost 1, with 14 bases in between. The CDR3 covers 15 residues. Concerning this clone itself: What it recognizes is unknown.

Assay: immunoSEQ multiplex PCR; the TCRdb copy retains only in-frame clones and omits some. The table has 130,000 to 150,000 clones, approximately 88% seen once. The study, taken as a whole, reports: Most observed TCR sequences were rare, whereas some public TCRs were detected in many donors. There were a few CMV-associated chains whose specificity for CMV antigens was confirmed in vitro.

The donors were part of the validation cohort, which consisted of about 120 subjects and was separate from the first cohort of about 670 subjects. The sequence derives from a man aged 18 to 29 in good health and CMV-seropositive. The chain couples TRBV28 to TRBJ1-1, with D maybe TRBD1 (6 bases). The sequenced sample was PBMCs. The CDR3 region is CASSVTGRGNTEAFF. The CDR3 DNA follows: TGTGCCAGCAGTGTAACAGGGAGAGGGAACACTGAAGCTTTCTTT. The complete variable domain, with remaining parts taken from reference TRBV28 and TRBJ1-1, reads DVKVTQSSRYLVKRTGEKVFLECVQDMDHENMFWYRQDPGLGLRLIYFSYDVKMKEKGDIPEGYSVSREKKERFSLILESASTNQTSMYLCASSVTGRGNTEAFFGQGTRLTVV.